Listed below are T cell receptor beta chains from one sample, sequenced in a study of CD8+ T cells in alopecia areata. Clones were sequenced by immunoSEQ multiplex PCR, and TCRdb holds only the in-frame ones, with some missing. Among hundreds of thousands of clones listed, 50% to 65% were seen once. Material: CD4+ T cells sorted from blood, obtained at week 0. The source of these receptors is a human donor with alopecia areata. CDR3s include the opening cysteine and the closing phenylalanine or tryptophan.

V gene	J gene	CDR3 protein
TRBV30	TRBJ2-1	CAWSVRGYEQFF
TRBV11-2	TRBJ2-1	CASSKRPGLASYNEQFF
TRBV25-1	TRBJ1-1	CASRGTGTEAFF
TRBV4-2	TRBJ2-7	CASSQEGTSATSRGYEQYF
TRBV5-4	TRBJ1-2	CASSAEGYGYTF
TRBV6-6	TRBJ1-5	CASGQPQHF
TRBV7-3	TRBJ2-7	CASSLNHGRGEQYF
TRBV15	TRBJ2-1	CATSRPDRDYNEQFF
TRBV7-2	TRBJ1-2	CASSKGHPNYGYTF
TRBV18	TRBJ2-1	CASSPSSPPADPLYNEQFF
TRBV30	TRBJ2-1	CAWSSYMDEQFF
TRBV4-1	TRBJ2-7	CASSQGSGTSYEQYF
TRBV11-2	TRBJ2-2	CASSSGRSRGGGGELFF
TRBV9	TRBJ2-7	CASSVLGQGGEQYF
TRBV11-2	TRBJ2-3	CASSLGQGTDTQYF
TRBV4-1	TRBJ2-7	CASSRLAAGIGYEQYF
TRBV11-2	TRBJ2-3	CASSRGGQGVLSTDTQYF
TRBV29-1	TRBJ2-3	CSSTGSMVDTQYF
TRBV7-2	TRBJ1-4	CASSLVSNGPQIEKLFF
TRBV7-9	TRBJ2-5	CASSLRTAGETQYF
TRBV2	TRBJ2-2	CASTLQERGTGELFF
TRBV14	TRBJ1-2	CASSQGRTRADGYTF
TRBV7-9	TRBJ2-2	CATSGAGELFF
TRBV29-1	TRBJ2-3	CSVAPEQGGSDTQYF
TRBV6-5	TRBJ1-4	CASSYEGGTNEKLFF
TRBV10-3	TRBJ2-1	CAISEGRENNEQFF
TRBV29-1	TRBJ2-7	CSVERARASTGREQYF
TRBV27	TRBJ1-4	CASSPENNEKLFF
TRBV7-3	TRBJ2-5	CASSLMANQETQYF
TRBV2	TRBJ2-3	CASSTRSGGSDTQYF
TRBV30	TRBJ1-2	CAWNPGNYGYTF
TRBV11-2	TRBJ2-7	CASSRKSLAGVPYEQYF
TRBV25-1	TRBJ2-7	CASSATAPTRLNDEQYF
TRBV5-4	TRBJ2-4	CASSGDLAKNIQYF
TRBV14	TRBJ2-6	CASSQESWGAAGANVLTF
TRBV9	TRBJ2-3	CASSVGVADTQYF
TRBV19	TRBJ2-7	CASSIGPGYEQYF
TRBV6-6	TRBJ2-7	CASSGTSHEQYF
TRBV18	TRBJ1-5	CASSQGSDQPQHF
TRBV7-8	TRBJ2-5	CASSPRLGLKETQYF
TRBV5-1	TRBJ2-5	CASSQNMQLQETQYF
TRBV30	TRBJ1-1	CAWSQGTEAFF
TRBV11-2	TRBJ2-1	CASNIRSIRSNEQFF
TRBV27	TRBJ1-5	CASSQTGVYSNQPQHF
TRBV21-1	TRBJ2-1	CASSRTSGAGSYNEQFF
TRBV10-3	TRBJ1-1	CATKGQGETEAFF
TRBV18	TRBJ2-2	CASSEGPDAGELFF
TRBV9	TRBJ2-2	CASSVWDVRGGELFF
TRBV5-6	TRBJ2-7	CASREWAGTRLSYEQYF
TRBV29-1	TRBJ2-7	CSVVRGTEQYF
TRBV30	TRBJ1-2	CAWSVLSENYGYTF
TRBV27	TRBJ1-1	CASSLGLGTVETEAFF
TRBV9	TRBJ1-2	CASSVATGEYGYTF